Below are 10 T cell receptor beta chains sequenced from a single sample in a study of T cell changes during pregnancy in multiple sclerosis. TCRdb's copy holds only in-frame clones and misses some; the assay was immunoSEQ multiplex PCR. Of 65,000 to 95,000 clones listed, approximately 94% were seen once; the top ten hold around 2.6%. Specimen: peripheral blood, collected after pregnancy. These receptors all stem from a female donor in good health, enrolled as a control in a pregnancy study.

The chain carries TRBV30 and TRBJ1-3, with TRBD1 as a possible D gene (5 bases). Germline V gives CDR1 GTSNPN, CDR2 SVGIG (reference sequence). Between the trimmed V and J ends, which lost 1 base and 5 bases, there was a span of 6 bases. CDR3 length: 12 amino acids. CDR3 loop: CAWSAGRNTIYF. The CDR3 DNA sequence: TGTGCCTGGAGTGCAGGGAGAAACACCATATATTTT.

The rearrangement uses TRBV7-8 and TRBJ1-1, with D unresolved. Trimming removed 5 bases at V and 0 bases at J, with 7 bases between. Germline V gene lookup returns CDR1 SGHVS and CDR2 FQNEAQ. CDR3 length: 13 amino acids. The CDR3 loop reads CASSLTVNTEAFF. CDR3 nucleotide sequence: TGTGCCAGCAGCCTAACGGTGAACACTGAAGCTTTCTTT.

This chain links TRBV6-1 with TRBJ1-2, with D tentatively TRBD1 (6 bases). CDR1 MNHNS and CDR2 SASEGT come from the germline V gene. The CDR3 runs to 13 residues. Deletions cut 10 bases from V and 4 bases from J, with 16 bases between. Here the CDR3 reads CATRTVLVYGYTF. In DNA, the CDR3 is TGTGCCACACGGACAGTCCTTGTCTATGGCTACACCTTC.

This clone came up once. The chain is built from TRBV18 and TRBJ2-7; 9 nucleotides agree with TRBD1. Germline V gives CDR1 KGHSH, CDR2 LQKENI. V was pared by 6 bases and J by 5 bases, with 17 bases of the junction left unmatched. This CDR3 spans 17 amino acids. This CDR3 is CASSLVSSGTGFHEQYF. CDR3 sequence (DNA): TGTGCCAGCTCTCTTGTCTCCTCCGGGACAGGGTTTCACGAGCAGTACTTC. Variable domain in full (rest from reference TRBV18 and TRBJ2-7): NAGVMQNPRHLVRRRGQEARLRCSPMKGHSHVYWYRQLPEEGLKFMVYLQKENIIDESGMPKERFSAEFPKEGPSILRIQQVVRGDSAAYFCASSLVSSGTGFHEQYFGPGTRLTVT.

The V call is TRBV6-5, the J call TRBJ2-5, with 12 bases identical to TRBD2. The V segment lost 6 bases and the J segment 1 base; nucleotides outside the gene matches: 3. The CDR3 has 15 residues. Germline CDR1 and CDR2: MNHEY and SVGAGI. CDR3 in DNA: TGTGCCAGCAGGGGGACTAGCGGGTTCCAAGAGACCCAGTACTTC. It codes for CASRGTSGFQETQYF.

V gene TRBV29-1 combines with J gene TRBJ2-1, with TRBD2 matching 7 bases. With V trimmed by 5 bases and J by 1 base, 8 bases remained unmatched. This CDR3 is built from 15 residues. Germline V lookup: CDR1 SQVTM, CDR2 ANQGSEA. The CDR3 DNA is TGCAGCGTTACGGTTGTGGGGGGGTCCTACAATGAGCAGTTCTTC. It yields the protein CSVTVVGGSYNEQFF.

The J gene is TRBJ2-5, the V gene TRBV6-6; 9 nucleotides align to TRBD1. The CDR3 sequence is 14 residues long. CDR1 MNHNY and CDR2 SVGAGI come from the germline V gene (reference sequence). The ends lost 6 bases at V and 1 base at J; junction bases unmatched: 3. The CDR3 reads CASRGTGRQETQYF. The CDR3 DNA reads TGTGCCAGCAGGGGGACAGGGCGCCAAGAGACCCAGTACTTC.

The V and J genes are TRBV7-2 and TRBJ2-2, with D tentatively TRBD1 (5 bases). The CDR3 extends over 13 amino acids. Germline V gene sequence: CDR1 SGHTA, CDR2 FQGNSA. V shed 6 bases and J shed 5 bases, with 10 bases lying between them. CDR3 DNA sequence: TGTGCCAGCAGTTCACAGGTTACCGGGGAGCTGTTTTTT. Its protein is CASSSQVTGELFF. The full variable domain, in which reference TRBV7-2 and TRBJ2-2 provide the parts outside the CDR3, is GAGVSQSPSNKVTEKGKDVELRCDPISGHTALYWYRQSLGQGLEFLIYFQGNSAPDKSGLPSDRFSAERTGGSVSTLTIQRTQQEDSAVYLCASSSQVTGELFFGEGSRLTVL.

This clone has just one count. The rearrangement joins TRBV7-2 to TRBJ2-4; 9 nucleotides agree with TRBD1. V shed 6 bases and J 5 bases; nucleotides not matched to a gene: 8. There are 15 residues in the CDR3. From germline, CDR1 is SGHTA and CDR2 FQGNSA. Here the CDR3 reads CASRERDRVENIQYF. The CDR3 nucleotides are TGTGCCAGCAGGGAACGGGACAGGGTTGAAAACATTCAGTACTTC.

The chain carries TRBV11-3 and TRBJ2-3, with D maybe TRBD2 (5 bases). The CDR3 runs 12 residues. Germline V lookup: CDR1 SGHNT, CDR2 YENEEA. The V end lost 5 bases, the J end lost 6 bases, and 9 bases lay between the germline ends. CDR3 sequence (DNA): TGTGCCAGCAGCCACGGACTTGATACGCAGTATTTT. Residues: CASSHGLDTQYF.